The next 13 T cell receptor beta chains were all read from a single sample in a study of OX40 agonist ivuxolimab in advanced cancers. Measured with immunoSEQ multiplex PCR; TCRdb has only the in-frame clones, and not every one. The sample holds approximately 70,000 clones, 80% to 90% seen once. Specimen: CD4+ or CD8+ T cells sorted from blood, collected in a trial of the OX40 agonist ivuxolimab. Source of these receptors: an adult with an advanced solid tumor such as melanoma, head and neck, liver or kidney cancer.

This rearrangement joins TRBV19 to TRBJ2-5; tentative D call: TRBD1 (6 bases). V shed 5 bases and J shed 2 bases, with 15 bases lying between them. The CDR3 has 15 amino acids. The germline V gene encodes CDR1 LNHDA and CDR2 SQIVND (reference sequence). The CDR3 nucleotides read TGTGCCAGTAGTCGCGTCAGGGGCCCGCAAGAGACCCAGTACTTC. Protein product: CASSRVRGPQETQYF.

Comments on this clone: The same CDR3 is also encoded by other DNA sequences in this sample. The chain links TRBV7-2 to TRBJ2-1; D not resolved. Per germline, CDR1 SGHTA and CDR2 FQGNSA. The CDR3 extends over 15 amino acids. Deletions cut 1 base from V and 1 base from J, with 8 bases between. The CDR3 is CASSLVLGSYNEQFF. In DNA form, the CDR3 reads TGTGCCAGCAGCTTAGTGTTGGGGTCCTACAATGAGCAGTTCTTC. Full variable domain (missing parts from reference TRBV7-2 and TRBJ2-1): GAGVSQSPSNKVTEKGKDVELRCDPISGHTALYWYRQSLGQGLEFLIYFQGNSAPDKSGLPSDRFSAERTGGSVSTLTIQRTQQEDSAVYLCASSLVLGSYNEQFFGPGTRLTVL.

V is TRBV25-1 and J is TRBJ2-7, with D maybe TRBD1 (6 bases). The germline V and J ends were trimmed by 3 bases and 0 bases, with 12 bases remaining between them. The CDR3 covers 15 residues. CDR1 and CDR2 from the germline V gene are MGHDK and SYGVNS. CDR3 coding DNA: TGTGCCAGCAGTGATCCAGGGACAAGCTCCTACGAGCAGTACTTC. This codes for CASSDPGTSSYEQYF.

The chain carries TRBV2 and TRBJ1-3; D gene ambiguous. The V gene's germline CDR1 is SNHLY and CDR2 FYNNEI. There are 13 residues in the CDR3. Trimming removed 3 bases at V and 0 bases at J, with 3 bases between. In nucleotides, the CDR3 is TGTGCCAGCAGTGATAACTCTGGAAACACCATATATTTT. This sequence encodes CASSDNSGNTIYF.

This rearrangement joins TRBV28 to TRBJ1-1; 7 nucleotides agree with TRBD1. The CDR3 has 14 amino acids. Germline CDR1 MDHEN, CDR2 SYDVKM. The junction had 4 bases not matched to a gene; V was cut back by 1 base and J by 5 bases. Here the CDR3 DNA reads TGTGCCAGCAGTTTATACGGCAGGGGGACTGAAGCTTTCTTT. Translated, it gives CASSLYGRGTEAFF.

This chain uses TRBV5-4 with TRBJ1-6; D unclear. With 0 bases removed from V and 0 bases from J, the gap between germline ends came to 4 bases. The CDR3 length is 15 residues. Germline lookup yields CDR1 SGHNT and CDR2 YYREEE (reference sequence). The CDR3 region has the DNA TGTGCCAGCAGCTTGGGTGGCTCCTATAATTCACCCCTCCACTTT. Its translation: CASSLGGSYNSPLHF.

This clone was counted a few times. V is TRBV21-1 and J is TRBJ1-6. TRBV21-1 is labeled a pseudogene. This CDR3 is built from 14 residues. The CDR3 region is CASTPPGYNSPLHF. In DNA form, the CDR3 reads TGTGCCAGCACCCCGCCTGGCTATAATTCACCCCTCCACTTT.

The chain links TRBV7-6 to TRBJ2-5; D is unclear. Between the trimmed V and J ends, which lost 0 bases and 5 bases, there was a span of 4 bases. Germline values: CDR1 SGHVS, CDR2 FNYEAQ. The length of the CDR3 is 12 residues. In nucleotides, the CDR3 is TGTGCCAGCAGCTTAGCGGGCGAGACCCAGTACTTC. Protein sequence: CASSLAGETQYF.

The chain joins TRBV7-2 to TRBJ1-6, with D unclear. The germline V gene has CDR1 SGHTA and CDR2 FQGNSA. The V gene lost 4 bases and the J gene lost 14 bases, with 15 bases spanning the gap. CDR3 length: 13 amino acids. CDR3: CASSSVFIGALHF. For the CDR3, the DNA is TGTGCCAGCAGCTCAGTCTTCATTGGGGCCCTCCACTTT.

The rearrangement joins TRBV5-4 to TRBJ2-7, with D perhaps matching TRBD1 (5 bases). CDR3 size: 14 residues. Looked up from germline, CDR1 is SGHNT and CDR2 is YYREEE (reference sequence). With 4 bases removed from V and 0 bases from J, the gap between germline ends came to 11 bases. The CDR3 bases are TGTGCCAGCAGCCCCTCAGGGTACTCCTACGAGCAGTACTTC. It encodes CASSPSGYSYEQYF.

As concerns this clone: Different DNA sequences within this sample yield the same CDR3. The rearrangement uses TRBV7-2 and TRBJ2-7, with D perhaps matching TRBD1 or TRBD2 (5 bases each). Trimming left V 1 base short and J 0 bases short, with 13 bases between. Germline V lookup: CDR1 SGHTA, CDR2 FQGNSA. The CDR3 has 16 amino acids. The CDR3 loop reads CASSLGGPLISYEQYF. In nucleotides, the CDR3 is TGTGCCAGCAGCTTAGGGGGACCCCTTATCTCCTACGAGCAGTACTTC.

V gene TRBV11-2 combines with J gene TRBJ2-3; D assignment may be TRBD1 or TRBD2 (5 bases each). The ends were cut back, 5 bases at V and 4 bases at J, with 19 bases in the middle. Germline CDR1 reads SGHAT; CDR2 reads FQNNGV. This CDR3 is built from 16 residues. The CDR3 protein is CASSPPSGLGADTQYF. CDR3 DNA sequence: TGTGCCAGCAGCCCCCCAAGTGGGTTGGGGGCAGATACGCAGTATTTT.

CDR3 in amino acids: CASRDRGGTDTQYF. The CDR3 region has the DNA TGTGCCAGCCGGGACAGGGGAGGCACAGATACGCAGTATTTT. The V gene is TRBV6-6, the J gene TRBJ2-3, with 10 bases that match TRBD1. Germline trimming cut 8 bases from V and 1 base from J; bases unmatched to any gene: 3. The germline CDR1 and CDR2 sequences are MNHNY and SVGAGI (reference sequence). The CDR3 spans 14 residues.